This T cell receptor (beta chain) was obtained from a study of blood T cell repertoires in COVID-19. About the study: Samples representing acute and convalescent COVID-19 were sourced from the United States, Italy and Spain. T cells, B-cell-depleted T cells, or PBMCs supplied cDNA or gDNA.

Clones were sequenced by immunoSEQ multiplex PCR, and TCRdb holds only the in-frame ones, with some missing. This table has approximately 150,000 clones, 79% appearing once. Enrollment of patients from Seattle took place during active infection, with longitudinal follow-up. CDR1 and CDR2 (germline): SEHNR, FQNEAQ (reference sequence). The CDR3 is made up of 16 amino acids. V lost 0 bases and J lost 5; bases outside the gene matches: 3. The rearrangement links TRBV7-9 to TRBJ2-7; 14 bases are a match to TRBD2. Sample: peripheral blood. This clonotype was obtained from an older woman with COVID-19, enrolled during active disease. The CDR3 sequence is CASSLAGTSGSHEQYF. CDR3 nucleotides: TGTGCCAGCAGCTTAGCGGGGACTAGCGGGAGTCACGAGCAGTACTTC.